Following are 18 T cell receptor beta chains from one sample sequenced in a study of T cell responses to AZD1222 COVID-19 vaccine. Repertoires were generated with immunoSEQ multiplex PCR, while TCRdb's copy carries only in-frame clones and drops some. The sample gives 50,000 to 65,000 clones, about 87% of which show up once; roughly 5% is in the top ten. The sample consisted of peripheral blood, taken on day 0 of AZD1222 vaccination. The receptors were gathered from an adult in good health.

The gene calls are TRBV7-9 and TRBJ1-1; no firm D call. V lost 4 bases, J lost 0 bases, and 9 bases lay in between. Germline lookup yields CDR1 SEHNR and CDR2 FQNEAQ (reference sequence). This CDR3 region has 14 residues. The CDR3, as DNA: TGTGCCAGCAGCTCCAGCGGGATGAACACTGAAGCTTTCTTT. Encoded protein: CASSSSGMNTEAFF.

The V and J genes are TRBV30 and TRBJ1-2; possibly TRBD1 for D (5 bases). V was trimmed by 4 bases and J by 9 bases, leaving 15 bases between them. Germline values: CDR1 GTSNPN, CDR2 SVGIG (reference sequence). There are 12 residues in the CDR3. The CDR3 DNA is TGTGCCTGGACCCAGACAGTGGGGAGCTACACCTTC. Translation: CAWTQTVGSYTF.

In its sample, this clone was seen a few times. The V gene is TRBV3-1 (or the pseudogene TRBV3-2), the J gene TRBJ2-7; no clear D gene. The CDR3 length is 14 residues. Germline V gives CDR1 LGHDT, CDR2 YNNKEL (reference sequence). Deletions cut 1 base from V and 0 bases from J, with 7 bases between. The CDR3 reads CASSQAMGSYEQYF. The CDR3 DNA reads TGTGCCAGCAGCCAAGCAATGGGCTCCTACGAGCAGTACTTC.

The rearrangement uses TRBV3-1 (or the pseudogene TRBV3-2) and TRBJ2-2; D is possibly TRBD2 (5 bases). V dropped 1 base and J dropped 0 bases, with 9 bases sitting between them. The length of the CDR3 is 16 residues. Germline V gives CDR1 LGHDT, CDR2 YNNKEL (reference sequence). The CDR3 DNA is TGTGCCAGCAGCCAAGGCTCACTAGCGAACACCGGGGAGCTGTTTTTT. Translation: CASSQGSLANTGELFF.

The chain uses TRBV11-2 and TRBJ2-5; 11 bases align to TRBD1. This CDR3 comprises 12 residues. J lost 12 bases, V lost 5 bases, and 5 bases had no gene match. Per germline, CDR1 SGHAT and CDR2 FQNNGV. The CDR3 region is CASSLRTGGKYF. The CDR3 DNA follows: TGTGCCAGCAGCCTCCGGACAGGGGGCAAGTACTTC.

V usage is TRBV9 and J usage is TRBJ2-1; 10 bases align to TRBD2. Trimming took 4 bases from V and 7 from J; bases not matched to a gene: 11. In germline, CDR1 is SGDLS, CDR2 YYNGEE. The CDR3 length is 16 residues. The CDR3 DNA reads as TGTGCCAGCAGCCCAAACCCTTCACTAGCGGGGAATGAGCAGTTCTTC. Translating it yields CASSPNPSLAGNEQFF. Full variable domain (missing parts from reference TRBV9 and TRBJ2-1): DSGVTQTPKHLITATGQRVTLRCSPRSGDLSVYWYQQSLDQGLQFLIQYYNGEERAKGNILERFSAQQFPDLHSELNLSSLELGDSALYFCASSPNPSLAGNEQFFGPGTRLTVL.

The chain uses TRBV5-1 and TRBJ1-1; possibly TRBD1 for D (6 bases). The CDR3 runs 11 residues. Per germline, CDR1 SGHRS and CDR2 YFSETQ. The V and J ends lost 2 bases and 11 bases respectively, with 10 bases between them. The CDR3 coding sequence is TGCGCCAGCAGCTTACAGGGAACGGCTTTCTTT. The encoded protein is CASSLQGTAFF.

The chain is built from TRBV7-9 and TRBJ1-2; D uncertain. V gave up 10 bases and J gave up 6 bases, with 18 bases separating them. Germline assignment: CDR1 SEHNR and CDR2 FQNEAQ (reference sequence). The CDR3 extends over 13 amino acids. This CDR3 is CAIPILQDHGYTF. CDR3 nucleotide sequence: TGTGCCATCCCGATCCTCCAGGACCATGGCTACACCTTC.

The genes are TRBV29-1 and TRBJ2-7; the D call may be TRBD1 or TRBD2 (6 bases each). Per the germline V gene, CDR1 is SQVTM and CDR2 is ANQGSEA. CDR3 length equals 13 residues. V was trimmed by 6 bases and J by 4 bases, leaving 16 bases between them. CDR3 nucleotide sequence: TGCAGCGTCGCGGGGACACTGCTATACGAGCAGTACTTC. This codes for CSVAGTLLYEQYF.

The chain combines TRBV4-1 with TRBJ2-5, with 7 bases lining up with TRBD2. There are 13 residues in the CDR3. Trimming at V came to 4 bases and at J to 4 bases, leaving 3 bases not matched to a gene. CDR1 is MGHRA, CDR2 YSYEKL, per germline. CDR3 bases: TGCGCCAGCAGCCTACTAGCGTTAGAGACCCAGTACTTC. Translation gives CASSLLALETQYF.

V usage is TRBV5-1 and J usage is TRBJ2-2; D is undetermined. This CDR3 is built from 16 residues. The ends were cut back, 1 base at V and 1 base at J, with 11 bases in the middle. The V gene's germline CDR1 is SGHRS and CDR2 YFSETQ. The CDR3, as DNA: TGCGCCAGCAGCTTGTGGCAGGTGAAGAACACCGGGGAGCTGTTTTTT. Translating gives CASSLWQVKNTGELFF.

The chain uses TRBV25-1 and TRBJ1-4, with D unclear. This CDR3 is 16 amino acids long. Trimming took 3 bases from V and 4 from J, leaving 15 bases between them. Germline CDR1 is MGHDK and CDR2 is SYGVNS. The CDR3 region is CASSESGRTYNEKLFF. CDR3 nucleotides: TGTGCCAGCAGTGAGTCCGGACGGACTTATAATGAAAAACTGTTTTTT.

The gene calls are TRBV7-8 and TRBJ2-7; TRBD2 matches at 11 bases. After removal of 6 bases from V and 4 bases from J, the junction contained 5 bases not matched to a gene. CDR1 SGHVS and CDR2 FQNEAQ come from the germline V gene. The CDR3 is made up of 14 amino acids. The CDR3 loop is CASRPTSGGYEQYF. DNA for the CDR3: TGTGCCAGCAGGCCCACTAGCGGGGGTTACGAGCAGTACTTC.

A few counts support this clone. CDR3 sequence: CASSHTTGYNEQFF. The CDR3 DNA follows: TGCGCCAGCAGCCACACGACAGGCTACAATGAGCAGTTCTTC. The J gene is TRBJ2-1, the V gene TRBV4-1; maybe TRBD1 (6 bases). CDR3 length: 14 residues. CDR1 is MGHRA, CDR2 YSYEKL, per germline. Deletions cut 3 bases from V and 3 bases from J, with 9 bases between.

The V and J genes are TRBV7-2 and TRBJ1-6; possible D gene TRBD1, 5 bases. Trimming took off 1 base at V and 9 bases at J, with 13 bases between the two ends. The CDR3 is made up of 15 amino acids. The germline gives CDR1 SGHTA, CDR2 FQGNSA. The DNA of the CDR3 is TGTGCCAGCAGCTTAGATGGGGCAGGGACTTCACCCCTCCACTTT. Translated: CASSLDGAGTSPLHF.

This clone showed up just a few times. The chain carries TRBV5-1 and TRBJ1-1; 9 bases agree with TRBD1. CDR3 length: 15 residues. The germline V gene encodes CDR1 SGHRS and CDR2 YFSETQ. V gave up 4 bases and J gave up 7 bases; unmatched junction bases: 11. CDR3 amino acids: CASSPPAQGADEAFF. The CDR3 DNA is TGCGCCAGCAGCCCCCCGGCACAGGGGGCCGATGAAGCTTTCTTT.

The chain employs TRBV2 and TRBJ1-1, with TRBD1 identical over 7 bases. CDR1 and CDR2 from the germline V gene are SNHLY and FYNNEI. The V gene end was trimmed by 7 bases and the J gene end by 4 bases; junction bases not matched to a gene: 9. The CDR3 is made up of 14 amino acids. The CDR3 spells CASNLNRGTTEAFF. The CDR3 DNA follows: TGTGCCAGCAATCTCAACAGGGGAACCACTGAAGCTTTCTTT. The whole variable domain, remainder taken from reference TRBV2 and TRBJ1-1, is EPEVTQTPSHQVTQMGQEVILRCVPISNHLYFYWYRQILGQKVEFLVSFYNNEISEKSEIFDDQFSVERPDGSNFTLKIRSTKLEDSAMYFCASNLNRGTTEAFFGQGTRLTVV.

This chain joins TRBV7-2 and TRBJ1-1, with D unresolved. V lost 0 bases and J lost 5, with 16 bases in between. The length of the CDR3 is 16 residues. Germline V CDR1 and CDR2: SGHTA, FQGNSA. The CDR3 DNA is TGTGCCAGCAGCTTAGCGCAAATAGCACTGGGGACTGAAGCTTTCTTT. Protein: CASSLAQIALGTEAFF. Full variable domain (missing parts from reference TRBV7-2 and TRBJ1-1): GAGVSQSPSNKVTEKGKDVELRCDPISGHTALYWYRQSLGQGLEFLIYFQGNSAPDKSGLPSDRFSAERTGGSVSTLTIQRTQQEDSAVYLCASSLAQIALGTEAFFGQGTRLTVV.